The 27 T cell receptor beta chains listed next were all sequenced from one sample in a study of T cell clonality in common variable immunodeficiency. Only in-frame clones appear in the TCRdb table, and some are missing; sequencing was by immunoSEQ multiplex PCR. This sample comprises tens of thousands of clones, none seen once only. The source material was peripheral blood mononuclear cells. These TCRs come from a person between 18 and 75 years old in good health.

This CDR3 is CASGTGGAGANVLFF. The sequenced CDR3 bases are TGTGCCAGCGGGACAGGGGGCGCGGGGGCCAACGTG. V gene TRBV7-2 combines with J gene TRBJ2-2; 12 bases are a match to TRBD1. The read ends 3 residues shy of where the CDR3 ends; the end is completed using the germline J gene. The CDR3 runs to 15 residues. From germline, CDR1 is SGHTA and CDR2 FQGNSA.

This clone was seen many times. The read ends 3 residues shy of where the CDR3 ends; the end is completed using the germline J gene. This chain uses TRBV6-2 or TRBV6-3 with TRBJ1-1; 9 bases align to TRBD1. The germline CDR1 and CDR2 sequences are MNHEY and SVGEGT. V dropped 2 bases and J dropped 5; count of bases not matched to a gene: 9. The CDR3 consists of 16 residues. The DNA read from the CDR3 is TGTGCCAGCAGTTACCGACGGGACAGGGCGGGGACTGAA. Translating it yields CASSYRRDRAGTE. The whole CDR3 is CASSYRRDRAGTEAFF.

This clone was picked up many times. Read sequence stops 3 residues before the CDR3 end, and the germline J gene provides the missing end. This rearrangement joins TRBV5-1 to TRBJ1-1; 9 nucleotides align to TRBD1. In germline, CDR1 is SGHRS, CDR2 YFSETQ. The CDR3 is 13 residues long. The CDR3 spells CASSLEGQGKAFF. The sequenced CDR3 bases are TGCGCCAGCAGCTTGGAGGGACAGGGTAAG. Supplemented by reference TRBV5-1 and TRBJ1-1, the full variable domain reads KAGVTQTPRYLIKTRGQQVTLSCSPISGHRSVSWYQQTPGQGLQFLFEYFSETQRNKGNFPGRFSGRQFSNSRSEMNVSTLELGDSALYLCASSLEGQGKAFFGQGTRLTVV.

For this clone: The read ends 3 residues early relative to the CDR3; the germline J gene fills the gap. The rearrangement uses TRBV11-3 and TRBJ2-6, with 7 bases identical to TRBD2. Germline assignment: CDR1 SGHNT and CDR2 YENEEA. There are 15 residues in the CDR3. V shed 5 bases and J 2 bases; nucleotides not matched to a gene: 3. CDR3 protein: CASSPGGTGANVLTF. The sequenced part of the CDR3 DNA is TGTGCCAGCAGCCCGGGGGGTACTGGGGCCAACGTC.

This clone was detected many times. Coverage ceases 3 residues before the CDR3 finishes, and the germline J gene fills in the end. The V and J genes are TRBV30 and TRBJ2-3; 7 nucleotides align to TRBD1. The CDR3 spans 13 residues. CDR1 is GTSNPN, CDR2 SVGIG, per germline (reference sequence). CDR3 residues: CAWTPGGNQPQYF. The sequenced part of the CDR3 DNA is TGTGCCTGGACCCCAGGGGGTAATCAGCCG.

As concerns this clone: The read finishes 3 residues shy of the CDR3 end, and the germline J gene is used to complete it. The chain employs TRBV6-2 or TRBV6-3 and TRBJ2-2, with 7 bases lining up with TRBD1. The V gene's germline CDR1 is MNHEY and CDR2 SVGEGT. The CDR3 contains 15 residues. Incomplete CDR3 DNA: TGTGCCAGCAGCCGGGACAGCGCAACTAATGAAAAG. It specifies CASSRDSATNEK. The full CDR3 protein is CASSRDSATNEKLFF.

This clone came up a few times. The read ends 3 residues early relative to the CDR3; the germline J gene fills the gap. V gene TRBV7-8 combines with J gene TRBJ2-2; D is tentatively TRBD1 or TRBD2 (7 bases each). Germline V gene lookup returns CDR1 SGHVS and CDR2 FQNEAQ. The CDR3 contains 15 residues. CDR3 residues: CASSAWGGGREKLFF. Incomplete CDR3 DNA: TGTGCCAGCAGCGCGTGGGGAGGGGGCAGGGAAAAG.

This clone was recorded at least ten times. The read finishes 3 residues shy of the CDR3 end, and the germline J gene is used to complete it. The rearrangement links TRBV11-3 to TRBJ2-3; D not certain. Trimming removed 9 bases from V and 2 bases from J, with 6 bases in between. The CDR3 has 11 amino acids. Germline-derived CDR1 and CDR2 are SGHNT and YENEEA. CDR3 bases read: TGTGCCAGAATCAACACAGATACG. Protein product: CARINTDT. The CDR3 as a whole reads CARINTDTQYF.

On this clone: The read comes to an end 3 residues before the CDR3 does, leaving the germline J gene to fill in the end. The J gene is TRBJ2-2, the V gene TRBV30; D may be TRBD1 (6 bases). The germline gives CDR1 GTSNPN, CDR2 SVGIG (reference sequence). The CDR3 length is 13 residues. The part of the CDR3 DNA that was read is TGTGCCTGGAGTGGAGGGGGTAATTCACCG. This gives the protein CAWSGGGNSP. The full CDR3 protein is CAWSGGGNSPLFF.

This clone was recorded at least ten times. The sequenced CDR3 bases are TGTGCCAGCAACGCGGGAGGCACAGATACG. Amino acid sequence: CASNAGGTDT. The full CDR3 reads CASNAGGTDTQYF. The chain has TRBV7-6 and TRBJ2-3; 7 bases are shared with TRBD2. The CDR3 extends 3 residues past the end of the read, so its final part is completed from the germline J gene. Unmatched junction bases numbered 2, after V lost 7 bases and J lost 1 base. Germline CDR1 SGHVS, CDR2 FNYEAQ. The CDR3 spans 13 residues. Drawing the rest from reference TRBV7-6 and TRBJ2-3, the complete variable domain is GAGVSQSPRYKVTKRGQDVALRCDPISGHVSLYWYRQALGQGPEFLTYFNYEAQQDKSGLPNDRFSAERPEGSISTLTIQRTEQRDSAMYRCASNAGGTDTQYFGPGTRLTVL.

This clone showed up many times. The read comes to an end 3 residues before the CDR3 does, leaving the germline J gene to fill in the end. This sequence joins TRBV7-2 and TRBJ2-7, with D perhaps matching TRBD2 (5 bases). Trimming took off 5 bases at V and 4 bases at J, with 12 bases between the two ends. Germline V gene sequence: CDR1 SGHTA, CDR2 FQGNSA. This CDR3 is 13 amino acids long. This CDR3 is CASSRLSGYEQYF. The CDR3 bases that were read are TGTGCCAGCAGCCGACTTTCGGGGTACGAG.

This clone has at least ten counts. The CDR3 end is not reached by the read, which stops 3 residues before it; the germline J gene fills it in. V usage is TRBV5-1 and J usage is TRBJ2-7; possible D gene TRBD1, 5 bases. The CDR3 runs 19 residues. The V end was cut by 1 base, the J end by 0 bases, with 23 bases between. Germline V gene data show CDR1 as SGHRS and CDR2 as YFSETQ. The CDR3 loop is CASSLPAGPFHQNSYEQYF. The sequenced CDR3 bases are TGCGCCAGCAGCTTGCCGGCAGGGCCTTTCCATCAAAACTCCTACGAG.

Many counts were recorded for this clone. The CDR3 end falls 3 residues outside the read, so it is completed with the germline J gene. The chain has TRBV19 and TRBJ1-5; 7 nucleotides align to TRBD1. With V trimmed by 10 bases and J by 4 bases, 13 bases remained unmatched. CDR3 length: 15 amino acids. CDR1 is LNHDA, CDR2 SQIVND, per germline (reference sequence). The CDR3 protein is CATTSVGTVNQPQHF. The part of the CDR3 DNA that was read is TGTGCCACCACGTCCGTCGGGACAGTTAATCAGCCC.

This clone was counted ten times or more. The CDR3 end falls 3 residues outside the read, so it is completed with the germline J gene. The rearrangement joins TRBV24-1 to TRBJ2-3; TRBD2 agrees at 7 bases. Germline CDR1 KGHDR, CDR2 SFDVKD. Trimming removed 1 base from V and 0 bases from J; junction bases left unmatched: 6. This CDR3 is built from 17 residues. CDR3 protein: CATSDFWASGSTDTQYF. CDR3 bases read: TGTGCCACCAGTGATTTTTGGGCTAGCGGTAGCACAGATACG.

This clone was seen at least ten times. Read sequence stops 3 residues before the CDR3 end, and the germline J gene provides the missing end. This chain links TRBV5-1 with TRBJ2-3; maybe TRBD1 (6 bases). This CDR3 is built from 15 residues. V was cut by 0 bases and J by 1 base, with 9 bases left in between. Germline-derived CDR1 and CDR2 are SGHRS and YFSETQ. CDR3 sequence: CASSLEQGRTDTQYF. The sequenced part of the CDR3 DNA is TGCGCCAGCAGCTTGGAACAGGGTCGCACAGATACG.

This clone came up many times. The read terminates 3 residues ahead of where the CDR3 ends, so the germline J gene completes it. The chain combines TRBV18 with TRBJ2-7; D perhaps matches TRBD1 (5 bases). The CDR3 length is 13 residues. V lost 5 bases, J lost 6 bases, and 14 bases lay in between. Germline CDR1 KGHSH, CDR2 LQKENI. CDR3 residues: CASSFSSRGEQYF. CDR3 bases read: TGTGCCAGCTCATTCTCTTCTAGGGGCGAG.

In this sample, this clone turned up many times. Read data end 3 residues before the CDR3 end; the end is taken from the germline J gene. The chain joins TRBV6-4 to TRBJ2-3, with 9 nucleotides matching TRBD2. Germline values: CDR1 MRHNA, CDR2 SNTAGT. The CDR3 consists of 16 residues. J gave up 2 bases and V 4 bases, and 7 bases lay outside the gene matches. The sequenced part of the CDR3 DNA is TGTGCCAGCAGTGCGACTAGCGGACACTCCACAGATACG. Protein sequence: CASSATSGHSTDT. The whole CDR3 sequence is CASSATSGHSTDTQYF.

In its sample, this clone was seen a few times. The read comes to an end 3 residues before the CDR3 does, leaving the germline J gene to fill in the end. J is TRBJ2-5 and V is TRBV5-1, with D uncertain. This CDR3 is 15 amino acids long. Germline V gene lookup returns CDR1 SGHRS and CDR2 YFSETQ. V was pared by 6 bases and J by 2 bases, with 17 bases between. The CDR3 is CASTALPGRQETQYF. CDR3 bases read: TGCGCCAGCACCGCTCTCCCAGGTAGACAAGAGACC. The whole variable domain, remainder taken from reference TRBV5-1 and TRBJ2-5, is KAGVTQTPRYLIKTRGQQVTLSCSPISGHRSVSWYQQTPGQGLQFLFEYFSETQRNKGNFPGRFSGRQFSNSRSEMNVSTLELGDSALYLCASTALPGRQETQYFGPGTRLLVL.

This clone was counted ten times or more. The CDR3 end falls 3 residues outside the read, so it is completed with the germline J gene. V usage is TRBV14 and J usage is TRBJ2-1; D is uncertain. The germline V gene encodes CDR1 SGHDN and CDR2 FVKESK. Trimming removed 2 bases from V and 0 bases from J, with 5 bases in between. The CDR3 is 14 amino acids. The covered CDR3 bases are TGTGCCAGCAGCCAAAGGTCCTCCTACAATGAG. Encoded protein: CASSQRSSYNE. Given in full, the CDR3 is CASSQRSSYNEQFF.

This clone was recorded at least ten times. The missing CDR3 end, 3 residues past where the read stops, is filled in from the germline J gene. The chain carries TRBV18 and TRBJ2-7, with D unclear. The V gene's germline CDR1 is KGHSH and CDR2 LQKENI. V lost 3 bases, J lost 1 base, and 16 bases lay in between. CDR3 size: 16 residues. The CDR3 loop is CASSPFRVATSYEQYF. The part of the CDR3 DNA that was read is TGTGCCAGCTCACCCTTTCGGGTAGCCACATCCTACGAG.

This clone showed up many times. The read terminates 3 residues before the CDR3 end, so the remaining end is supplied by the germline J gene. The chain is built from TRBV20-1 and TRBJ2-1, with 10 bases matching TRBD2. CDR1 and CDR2 (germline): DFQATT, SNEGSKA (reference sequence). This CDR3 has 15 amino acids. The junction had 11 bases not matched to a gene; V was cut back by 4 bases and J by 8 bases. The CDR3 loop is CSATNPGTSVYEQFF. The sequenced CDR3 bases are TGCAGTGCTACGAATCCCGGGACTAGCGTCTATGAG.

Ten or more counts support this clone. Read coverage stops 3 residues before the CDR3 terminus; the germline J gene supplies the remainder. The rearrangement joins TRBV9 to TRBJ1-6; maybe TRBD1 (5 bases). V shed 0 bases and J shed 10 bases, with 8 bases lying between them. In germline, CDR1 is SGDLS, CDR2 YYNGEE. This CDR3 comprises 13 residues. CDR3: CASSVAQGSPLHF. CDR3 bases read: TGTGCCAGCAGCGTAGCTCAGGGCTCACCC.

In its sample, this clone was seen many times. Read data end 3 residues before the CDR3 end; the end is taken from the germline J gene. The chain couples TRBV7-8 to TRBJ2-2; D may be TRBD1 (6 bases). The CDR3 length is 17 residues. Trimming pared 5 bases from V and 3 bases from J, leaving 19 bases between. Germline V lookup: CDR1 SGHVS, CDR2 FQNEAQ. The CDR3 region is CASSPARTVVYTGELFF. Incomplete CDR3 DNA: TGTGCCAGCAGCCCAGCCCGGACAGTGGTTTACACCGGGGAG.

This clone has a count of ten or more. The CDR3 protein is CASSYNYGYTF. CDR3 DNA, as far as it was read: TGTGCCAGCAGTTATAATTATGGC. The gene calls are TRBV28 and TRBJ1-2; D gene unclear. The read is 3 residues too short to cover the CDR3 end, so that end is filled in from the germline J gene. V lost 4 bases and J lost 5, with 5 bases in between. This CDR3 has 11 residues. In germline, CDR1 is MDHEN, CDR2 SYDVKM.

This clone was counted many times. Read sequence stops 3 residues before the CDR3 end, and the germline J gene provides the missing end. The V gene is TRBV10-3, the J gene TRBJ2-3, with 14 bases matching TRBD2. The germline CDR1 and CDR2 sequences are ENHRY and SYGVKD. With V trimmed by 8 bases and J by 3 bases, 7 bases remained unmatched. The CDR3 is 16 residues long. The CDR3 here is CAISKGTSGSTDTQYF. The part of the CDR3 DNA that was read is TGTGCCATCTCTAAGGGGACTAGCGGGAGTACAGATACG.

This clone was picked up many times. The read is 3 residues too short to cover the CDR3 end, so that end is filled in from the germline J gene. The rearrangement joins TRBV2 to TRBJ2-5, with TRBD2 matching 9 bases. J gave up 1 base and V 8 bases, and 11 bases lay outside the gene matches. CDR1 and CDR2 (germline): SNHLY, FYNNEI. CDR3 length: 16 residues. The chain's CDR3 is CASASGELTFQETQYF. The sequenced part of the CDR3 DNA is TGTGCCAGCGCTAGCGGGGAACTAACTTTCCAAGAGACC.

This clone occurred many times. The missing CDR3 end, 3 residues past where the read stops, is filled in from the germline J gene. The rearrangement links TRBV20-1 to TRBJ1-2, with a possible D match to TRBD1 (5 bases). The germline V gene has CDR1 DFQATT and CDR2 SNEGSKA (reference sequence). This CDR3 region has 13 residues. This chain's CDR3 is CSARVGGNSGYTF. The part of the CDR3 DNA that was read is TGCAGTGCTAGGGTCGGGGGGAATAGCGGC.